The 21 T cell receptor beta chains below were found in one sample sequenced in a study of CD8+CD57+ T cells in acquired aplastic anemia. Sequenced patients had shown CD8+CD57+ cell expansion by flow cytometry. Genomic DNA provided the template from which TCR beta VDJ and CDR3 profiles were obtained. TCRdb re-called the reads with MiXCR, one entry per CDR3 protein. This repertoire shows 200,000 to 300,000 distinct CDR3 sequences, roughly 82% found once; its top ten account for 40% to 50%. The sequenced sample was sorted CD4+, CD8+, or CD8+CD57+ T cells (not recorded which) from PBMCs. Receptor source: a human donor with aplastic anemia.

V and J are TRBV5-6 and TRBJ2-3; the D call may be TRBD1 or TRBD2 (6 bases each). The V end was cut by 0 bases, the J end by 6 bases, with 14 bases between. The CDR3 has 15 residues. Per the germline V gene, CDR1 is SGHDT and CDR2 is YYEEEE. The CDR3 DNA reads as TGTGCCAGCAGCTTGGTGAGGGGGAGGTCGGATACGCAGTATTTT. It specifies CASSLVRGRSDTQYF.

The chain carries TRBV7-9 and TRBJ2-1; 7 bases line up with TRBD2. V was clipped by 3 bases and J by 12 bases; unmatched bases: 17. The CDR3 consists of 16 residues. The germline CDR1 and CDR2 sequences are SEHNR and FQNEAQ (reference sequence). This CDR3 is CASSFTSAVGSAAQFF. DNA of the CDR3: TGTGCCAGCAGCTTTACTAGCGCCGTGGGCAGCGCTGCGCAGTTCTTC. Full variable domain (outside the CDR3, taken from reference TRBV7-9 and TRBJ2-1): DTGVSQNPRHKITKRGQNVTFRCDPISEHNRLYWYRQTLGQGPEFLTYFQNEAQLEKSRLLSDRFSAERPKGSFSTLEIQRTEQGDSAMYLCASSFTSAVGSAAQFFGPGTRLTVL.

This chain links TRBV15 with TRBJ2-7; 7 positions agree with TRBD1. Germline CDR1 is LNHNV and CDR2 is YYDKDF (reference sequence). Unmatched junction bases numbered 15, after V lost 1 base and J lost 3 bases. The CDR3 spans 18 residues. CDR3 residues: CATSRAASPSTGNYEQYF. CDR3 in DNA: TGTGCCACCAGCAGAGCTGCTAGTCCATCGACAGGGAACTACGAGCAGTACTTC.

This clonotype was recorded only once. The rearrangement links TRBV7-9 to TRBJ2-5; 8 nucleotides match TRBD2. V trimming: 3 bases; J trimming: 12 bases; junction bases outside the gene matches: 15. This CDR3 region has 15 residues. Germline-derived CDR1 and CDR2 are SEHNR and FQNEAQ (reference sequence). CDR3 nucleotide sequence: TGTGCCAGCAGCTTTCGGTCAAGCGCGGGGGGCACCGAGTACTTC. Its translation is CASSFRSSAGGTEYF. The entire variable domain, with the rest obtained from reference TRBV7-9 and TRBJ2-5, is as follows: DTGVSQNPRHKITKRGQNVTFRCDPISEHNRLYWYRQTLGQGPEFLTYFQNEAQLEKSRLLSDRFSAERPKGSFSTLEIQRTEQGDSAMYLCASSFRSSAGGTEYFGPGTRLLVL.

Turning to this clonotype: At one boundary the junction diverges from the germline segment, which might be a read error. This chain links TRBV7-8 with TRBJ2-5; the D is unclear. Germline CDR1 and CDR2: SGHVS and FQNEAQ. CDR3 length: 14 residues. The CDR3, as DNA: TGTGCCAGCAGCATAGCCAGAGAGCCCGAGACCCAGTACTTC. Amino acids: CASSIAREPETQYF. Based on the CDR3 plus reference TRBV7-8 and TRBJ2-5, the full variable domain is GAGVSQSPRYKVAKRGQDVALRCDPISGHVSLFWYQQALGQGPEFLTYFQNEAQLDKSGLPSDRFFAERPEGSVSTLKIQRTQQEDSAVYLCASSIAREPETQYFGPGTRLLVL.

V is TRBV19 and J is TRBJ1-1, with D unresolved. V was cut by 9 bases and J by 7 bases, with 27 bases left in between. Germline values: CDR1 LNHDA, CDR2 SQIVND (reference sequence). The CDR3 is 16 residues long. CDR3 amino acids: CASSVGGRPSEVEAFF. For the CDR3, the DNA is TGTGCCAGCAGTGTAGGAGGTCGACCCTCCGAGGTTGAAGCTTTCTTT. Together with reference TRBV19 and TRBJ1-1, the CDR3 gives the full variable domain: DGGITQSPKYLFRKEGQNVTLSCEQNLNHDAMYWYRQDPGQGLRLIYYSQIVNDFQKGDIAEGYSVSREKKESFPLTVTSAQKNPTAFYLCASSVGGRPSEVEAFFGQGTRLTVV.

The CDR3 region is CASSAGGTSSYDEQFF. The CDR3 DNA is TGTGCCAGCAGCGCAGGAGGGACTAGCTCGTACGATGAGCAGTTCTTC. V and J are TRBV7-9 and TRBJ2-1, with TRBD2 matching over 9 bases. Trimming took 5 bases from V and 8 from J; bases not matched to a gene: 13. The CDR3 has 16 amino acids. The germline V gene has CDR1 SEHNR and CDR2 FQNEAQ (reference sequence).

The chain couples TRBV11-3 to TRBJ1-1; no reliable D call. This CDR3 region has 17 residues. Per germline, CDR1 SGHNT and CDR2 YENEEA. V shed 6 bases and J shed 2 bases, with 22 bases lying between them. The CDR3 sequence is CASSRSGTEGGNTEAFF. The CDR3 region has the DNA TGTGCCAGCAGTCGTAGTGGCACCGAGGGAGGAAACACTGAAGCTTTCTTT.

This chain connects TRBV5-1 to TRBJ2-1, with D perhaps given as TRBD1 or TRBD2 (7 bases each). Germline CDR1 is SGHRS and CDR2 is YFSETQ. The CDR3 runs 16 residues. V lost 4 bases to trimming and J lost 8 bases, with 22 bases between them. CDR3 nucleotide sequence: TGCGCCAGCAGCGAGGACAGGAGGGAGGGGAGCGATGAGCAGTTCTTC. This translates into CASSEDRREGSDEQFF.

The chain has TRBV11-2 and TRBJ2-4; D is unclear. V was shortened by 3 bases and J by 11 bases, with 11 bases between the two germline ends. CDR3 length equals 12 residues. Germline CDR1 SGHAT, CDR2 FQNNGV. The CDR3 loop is CASSFTTSFQYF. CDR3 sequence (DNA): TGTGCCAGCAGCTTTACGACTTCCTTTCAGTACTTC.

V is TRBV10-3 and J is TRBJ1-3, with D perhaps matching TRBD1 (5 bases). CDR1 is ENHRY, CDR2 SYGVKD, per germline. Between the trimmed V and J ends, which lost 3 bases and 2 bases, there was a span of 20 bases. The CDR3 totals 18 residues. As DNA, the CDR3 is TGTGCCATCAGTGACCAGATCCGGGGGACCCTCACTGGAAACACCATATATTTT. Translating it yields CAISDQIRGTLTGNTIYF.

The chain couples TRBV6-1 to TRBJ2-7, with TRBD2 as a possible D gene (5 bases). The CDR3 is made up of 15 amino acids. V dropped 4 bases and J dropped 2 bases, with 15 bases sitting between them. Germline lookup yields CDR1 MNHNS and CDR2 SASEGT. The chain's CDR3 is CASSVGGGLPYEQYF. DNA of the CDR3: TGTGCCAGCAGTGTAGGTGGTGGACTCCCCTACGAGCAGTACTTC.

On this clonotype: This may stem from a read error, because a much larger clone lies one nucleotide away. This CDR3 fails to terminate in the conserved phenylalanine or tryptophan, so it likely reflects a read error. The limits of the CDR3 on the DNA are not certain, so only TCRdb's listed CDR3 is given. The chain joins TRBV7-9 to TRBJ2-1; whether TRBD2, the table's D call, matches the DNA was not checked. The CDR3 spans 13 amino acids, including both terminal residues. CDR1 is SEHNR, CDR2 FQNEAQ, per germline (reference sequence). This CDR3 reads CASSPGPRHYGYT.

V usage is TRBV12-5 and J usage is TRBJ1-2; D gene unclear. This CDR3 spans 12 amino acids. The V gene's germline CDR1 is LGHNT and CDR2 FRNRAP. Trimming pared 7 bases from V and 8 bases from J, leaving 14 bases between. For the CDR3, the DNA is TGTGCTAGTGCTTTAGGTGCAAGAGGCTACACCTTC. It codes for CASALGARGYTF.

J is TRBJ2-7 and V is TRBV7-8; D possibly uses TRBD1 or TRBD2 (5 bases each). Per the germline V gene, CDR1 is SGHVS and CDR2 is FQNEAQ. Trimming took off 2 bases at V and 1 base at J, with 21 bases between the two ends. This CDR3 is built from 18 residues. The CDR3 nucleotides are TGTGCCAGCAGCTTACAGGGAGACCCCGAAGCCCTTTCCTACGAGCAGTACGTC. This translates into CASSLQGDPEALSYEQYV.

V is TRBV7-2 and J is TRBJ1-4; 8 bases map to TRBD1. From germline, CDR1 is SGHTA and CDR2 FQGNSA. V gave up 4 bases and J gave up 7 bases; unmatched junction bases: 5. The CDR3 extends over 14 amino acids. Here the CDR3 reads CASSWTTGVEKLFF. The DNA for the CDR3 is TGTGCCAGCAGCTGGACGACAGGGGTTGAAAAACTGTTTTTT.

The CDR3 region has the DNA TGTGCCAGCAGTGTGTCGAATAGCGAACTGCACCCGCAGCAGTTCTTC. As protein: CASSVSNSELHPQQFF. The chain links TRBV2 to TRBJ2-1; D is perhaps TRBD2 (5 bases). Germline V CDR1 and CDR2: SNHLY, FYNNEI. CDR3 size: 16 residues. V was clipped by 4 bases and J by 11 bases, with 24 bases between them.

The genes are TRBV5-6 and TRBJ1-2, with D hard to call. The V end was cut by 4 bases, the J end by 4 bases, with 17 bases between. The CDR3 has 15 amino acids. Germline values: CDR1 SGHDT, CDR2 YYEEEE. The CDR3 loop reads CASSNEQSVPYGYTF. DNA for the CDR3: TGTGCCAGCAGCAATGAACAGTCCGTGCCCTATGGCTACACCTTC.

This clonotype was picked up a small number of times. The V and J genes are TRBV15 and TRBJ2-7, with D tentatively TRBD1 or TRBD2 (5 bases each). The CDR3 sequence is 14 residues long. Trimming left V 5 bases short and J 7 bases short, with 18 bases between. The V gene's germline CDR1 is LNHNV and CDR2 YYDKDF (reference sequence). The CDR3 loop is CATSGRGLAEEQYF. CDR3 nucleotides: TGTGCCACCAGCGGCCGGGGCCTCGCCGAGGAGCAGTACTTC.

CDR3 residues: CASSSLGLQGAQYLTF. In nucleotides, the CDR3 is TGTGCCAGCAGCTCCCTGGGACTCCAAGGGGCCCAGTACCTGACTTTC. The chain uses TRBV7-9 and TRBJ2-6; D perhaps matches TRBD2 (6 bases). V lost 4 bases and J lost 15, with 25 bases in between. From germline, CDR1 is SEHNR and CDR2 FQNEAQ (reference sequence). The CDR3 spans 16 residues.

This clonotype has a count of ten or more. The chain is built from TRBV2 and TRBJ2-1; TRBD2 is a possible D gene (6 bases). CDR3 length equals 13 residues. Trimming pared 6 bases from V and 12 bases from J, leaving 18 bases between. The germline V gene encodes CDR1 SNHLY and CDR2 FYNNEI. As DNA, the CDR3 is TGTGCCAGCAGGGATGGGGGGATCCATACGCAGTTCTTC. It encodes CASRDGGIHTQFF.